This T cell receptor (beta chain) stems from a study of blood T cell repertoires in COVID-19. Study as a whole: Samples of COVID-19 (acute and convalescent) were obtained from the United States, Italy and Spain.

V was cut by 1 base and J by 0 bases, with 7 bases left in between. Germline V gives CDR1 SNHLY, CDR2 FYNNEI. The CDR3 totals 15 residues. Allocation to cohorts depended on clinical history reported by the participants. Recovery meant two consecutive negative NP/OP PCR tests, professional clearance, or resolved symptoms. Source study methods: Reference gene primer amplification yielded estimated nucleated cell counts. Libraries were prepared by immunoSEQ multiplex PCR; TCRdb keeps only in-frame clonotypes and omits some of them. V, J and clone size are taken as reported in that table, and D and trimming were inferred from the DNA itself. The table has around 260,000 clones, 90% seen once.

The chain has TRBV2 and TRBJ2-1; the D is unclear. Sequences were obtained from PBMCs or T cells enriched from blood (not recorded which). The source is a woman younger than 45 who had recovered from COVID-19. The DNA for the CDR3 is TGTGCCAGCAGTGAAGGCCCAGACTCCTACAATGAGCAGTTCTTC. This encodes CASSEGPDSYNEQFF.